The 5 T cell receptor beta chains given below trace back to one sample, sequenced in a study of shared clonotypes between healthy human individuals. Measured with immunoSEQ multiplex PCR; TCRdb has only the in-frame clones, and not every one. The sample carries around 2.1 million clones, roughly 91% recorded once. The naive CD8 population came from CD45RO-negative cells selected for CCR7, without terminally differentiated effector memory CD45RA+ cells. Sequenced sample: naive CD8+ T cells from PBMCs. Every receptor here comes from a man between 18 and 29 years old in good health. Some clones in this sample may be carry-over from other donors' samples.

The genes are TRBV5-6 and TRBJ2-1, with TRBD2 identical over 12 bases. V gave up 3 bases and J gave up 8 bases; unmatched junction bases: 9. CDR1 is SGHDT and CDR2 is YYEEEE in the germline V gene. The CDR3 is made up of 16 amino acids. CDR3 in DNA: TGTGCCAGCAGCTCCATCCTAGCGGGAGGGCCGGATGAGCAGTTCTTC. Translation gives CASSSILAGGPDEQFF. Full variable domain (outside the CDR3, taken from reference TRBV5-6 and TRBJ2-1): DAGVTQSPTHLIKTRGQQVTLRCSPKSGHDTVSWYQQALGQGPQFIFQYYEEEERQRGNFPDRFSGHQFPNYSSELNVNALLLGDSALYLCASSSILAGGPDEQFFGPGTRLTVL.

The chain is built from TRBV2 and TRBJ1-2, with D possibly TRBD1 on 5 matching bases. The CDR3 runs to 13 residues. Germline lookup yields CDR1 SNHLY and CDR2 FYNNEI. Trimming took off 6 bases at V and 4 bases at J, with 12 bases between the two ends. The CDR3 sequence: CASSDGAGYGYTF. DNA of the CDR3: TGTGCCAGCAGCGACGGGGCCGGCTATGGCTACACCTTC.

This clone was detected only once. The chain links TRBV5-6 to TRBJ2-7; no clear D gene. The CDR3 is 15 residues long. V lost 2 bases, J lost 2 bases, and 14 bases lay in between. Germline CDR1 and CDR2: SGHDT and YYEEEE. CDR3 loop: CASSLARLMTYEQYF. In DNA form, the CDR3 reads TGTGCCAGCAGCTTAGCCAGGTTGATGACCTACGAGCAGTACTTC.

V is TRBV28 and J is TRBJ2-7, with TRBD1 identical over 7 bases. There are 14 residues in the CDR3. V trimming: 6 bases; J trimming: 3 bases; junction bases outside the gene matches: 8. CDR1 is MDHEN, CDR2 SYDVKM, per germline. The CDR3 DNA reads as TGTGCCAGCAGGCCCCGGGACAGATTCTACGAGCAGTACTTC. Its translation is CASRPRDRFYEQYF.

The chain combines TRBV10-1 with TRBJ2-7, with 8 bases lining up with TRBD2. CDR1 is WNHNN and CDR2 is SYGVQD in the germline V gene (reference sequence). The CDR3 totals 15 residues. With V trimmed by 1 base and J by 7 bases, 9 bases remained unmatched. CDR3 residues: CASSEFPGTSLEQYF. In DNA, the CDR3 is TGCGCCAGCAGTGAGTTTCCAGGGACTAGTTTGGAGCAGTACTTC.